This T cell receptor beta chain was identified during a study of cytomegalovirus exposure and HLA in healthy donors (dated by TCRdb to about 2017). Turning to the overall study: According to a later analysis, the 110 or so validation repertoires were produced on the same platform as the approximately 600 repertoires of the first cohort. The study aimed to test whether cataloging public T cell receptors could reveal signatures of past pathogen exposure. Besides the first cohort of roughly 660 subjects, a separate validation cohort made up of 90 to 150 different subjects was used. The study combined high-throughput TCR immunosequencing, statistical association of individual TCRs with disease status, and machine learning to predict cytomegalovirus infection status. What the research found in general, with its limitations: The validation cohort had no HLA typing available for a later analysis, so co-occurrence within that cohort was assessed over all 120 or so repertoires. Across donors, most TCR sequences were observed very rarely, whereas some public TCRs were present in many individuals. The authors suggested that the approach could potentially be extended to other disease states and immunological phenotypes. In both the original and validation cohorts, the classifier was reported to diagnose cytomegalovirus status with high specificity and sensitivity. In vitro tests confirmed that a few of the cytomegalovirus-associated TCR beta chains recognize cytomegalovirus antigens. Subsequent analysis determined that TCRs grouped into clusters in the first cohort also showed a tendency toward co-occurrence across the roughly 120 validation repertoires, and 94% of cluster scores exceeded 0. In the study, around 150 TCR beta chains were listed as associated with cytomegalovirus.

The donors were included in the validation cohort of some 110 subjects, a group kept apart from the roughly 700-subject first cohort. Libraries were constructed by the immunoSEQ multiplex PCR assay. The source study handled its data this way. A statistical classification framework was developed to diagnose cytomegalovirus status using the catalog of TCR beta chain sequences. Imported from immuneACCESS, the table was reduced by TCRdb to in-frame sequences with V and J called. These copies leave out some clones; in studies compared against another copy, an unresolved V gene accounts for under half, and the cause of the remainder is not known. V and J calls and clone size follow that table, whereas D and trimming were derived from the DNA. In all, the sample holds 150,000 to 250,000 clones, and about 81% of those were seen once. The leading ten clones occupy around 1.2% of the sample. The CDR3 numbers 15 residues from cysteine through phenylalanine. Only the CDR3 DNA is retained, 45 bases long and in frame from the first base. The germline V gene gives CDR1 as MGHDK and CDR2 as SYGVNS. The germline V and J ends show losses of 7 bases and 9 bases respectively, and no gene match explains 10 bases of the junction.

Remarks on this clone: The specificity of this receptor is unknown. Base qualities are not provided; no much larger clone lies one nucleotide away.

Material for sequencing was PBMCs. The clonotype originates from a woman aged 30 to 39 in good health and CMV-seronegative. The rearrangement joined TRBV25-1 to TRBJ2-1, and 12 bases in between align with TRBD2. The CDR3 loop reads CASTPTSGSWGEQFF. The DNA sequence is as follows: TGTGCCAGCACCCCGACTAGCGGGAGTTGGGGTGAGCAGTTCTTC.